The 20 T cell receptor beta chains in this list originate from one sample, sequenced in a study of Ad26.COV2.S vaccination and SARS-CoV-2 variants. Treatment described: some 19 received Ad26.COV2.S at low or high dose, single or two shots; a few received placebo; per-sample allocation not given. Day 63 after the first injection of vaccine or placebo was the sampling time. Method: immunoSEQ multiplex PCR; TCRdb's copy keeps in-frame clones and lacks some. The sample lists 410,000 or so clones, about nine tenths occurring once. The sample here was peripheral blood, taken in a trial of Ad26.COV2.S vaccine versus placebo. All receptors come from a person between 18 and 65 years old who received the Ad26.COV2.S COVID-19 vaccine or a placebo.

The V call is TRBV18, the J call TRBJ1-5, with D hard to call. V was pared by 5 bases and J by 0 bases, with 5 bases between. Per germline, CDR1 KGHSH and CDR2 LQKENI. The CDR3 has 13 residues. In nucleotides, the CDR3 is TGTGCCAGCTCAGATTATAGCAATCAGCCCCAGCATTTT. Amino acid sequence: CASSDYSNQPQHF.

V is TRBV15 and J is TRBJ2-5; TRBD1 aligns across 7 bases. This CDR3 spans 15 amino acids. The germline V gene encodes CDR1 LNHNV and CDR2 YYDKDF (reference sequence). V dropped 5 bases and J dropped 4; count of bases not matched to a gene: 10. The chain's CDR3 is CATSRHRGRAETQYF. The CDR3 region has the DNA TGTGCCACCAGCCGACACAGGGGAAGGGCAGAGACCCAGTACTTC.

The chain joins TRBV7-9 to TRBJ1-3, with D maybe TRBD1 (6 bases). Germline values: CDR1 SEHNR, CDR2 FQNEAQ (reference sequence). This CDR3 spans 12 amino acids. The CDR3 sequence is CAYRASGNTIYF. The CDR3 coding sequence is TGTGCGTACAGGGCCTCTGGAAACACCATATATTTT.

The genes are TRBV5-1 and TRBJ1-1; 10 bases match TRBD1. The CDR3 has 17 residues. V shed 3 bases and J 4 bases; nucleotides not matched to a gene: 12. CDR1 is SGHRS, CDR2 YFSETQ, per germline. CDR3 bases: TGCGCCAGCAGCTCGGAGACAGGGGGCGGGTTGGGCACTGAAGCTTTCTTT. Translating it yields CASSSETGGGLGTEAFF. The whole variable domain, filled in from reference TRBV5-1 and TRBJ1-1, reads KAGVTQTPRYLIKTRGQQVTLSCSPISGHRSVSWYQQTPGQGLQFLFEYFSETQRNKGNFPGRFSGRQFSNSRSEMNVSTLELGDSALYLCASSSETGGGLGTEAFFGQGTRLTVV.

The chain uses TRBV7-9 and TRBJ2-3; D may match TRBD1 or TRBD2 (6 bases each). Germline V gene lookup returns CDR1 SEHNR and CDR2 FQNEAQ (reference sequence). Trimming removed 9 bases at V and 5 bases at J, with 18 bases between. The CDR3 has 14 amino acids. The CDR3 region has the DNA TGTGCCAGTCTAAACACGGGGGCCGAAGATACGCAGTATTTT. Its protein is CASLNTGAEDTQYF.

The sample holds one count of this clone. The J gene is TRBJ1-5, the V gene TRBV7-2; TRBD1 matches at 7 bases. The CDR3 spans 14 residues. CDR1 and CDR2 (germline): SGHTA, FQGNSA. The V and J ends lost 5 bases and 6 bases, in that order; junction bases with no gene match: 7. The CDR3 sequence: CASSPRQGPQPQHF. CDR3 coding DNA: TGTGCCAGCAGCCCCCGACAGGGTCCTCAGCCCCAGCATTTT. Combining the CDR3 with reference TRBV7-2 and TRBJ1-5 gives the whole variable domain GAGVSQSPSNKVTEKGKDVELRCDPISGHTALYWYRQSLGQGLEFLIYFQGNSAPDKSGLPSDRFSAERTGGSVSTLTIQRTQQEDSAVYLCASSPRQGPQPQHFGDGTRLSIL.

The V call is TRBV6-2 or TRBV6-3, the J call TRBJ1-1; D unclear. Germline V gene lookup returns CDR1 MNHEY and CDR2 SVGEGT. The CDR3 has 13 residues. The V end was cut by 3 bases, the J end by 5 bases, with 10 bases between. The CDR3: CASSYVEGTEAFF. The CDR3 DNA sequence: TGTGCCAGCAGTTATGTCGAAGGGACTGAAGCTTTCTTT.

The V call is TRBV6-5, the J call TRBJ1-2, with no clear D. Germline assignment: CDR1 MNHEY and CDR2 SVGAGI. The germline V and J ends were trimmed by 2 bases and 4 bases, with 11 bases remaining between them. The CDR3 is 14 residues long. CDR3 DNA: TGTGCCAGCAGTTACGCAGGACCGTCCTATGGCTACACCTTC. Protein sequence: CASSYAGPSYGYTF.

Notes on this clone: Other DNA sequences from this sample encode an identical CDR3 as well. CDR3 nucleotide sequence: TGTGCCAGCAGCAGGGGACAGGACTATGGCTACACCTTC. Protein product: CASSRGQDYGYTF. The genes are TRBV3-1 (or the pseudogene TRBV3-2) and TRBJ1-2; 8 bases align to TRBD1. Germline V gene sequence: CDR1 LGHDT, CDR2 YNNKEL (reference sequence). J gave up 3 bases and V 5 bases, and 2 bases lay outside the gene matches. The CDR3 loop spans 13 amino acids.

For this clone: In the same sample, other DNA sequences code for this CDR3. The chain recombines TRBV29-1 with TRBJ2-7; 11 nucleotides align to TRBD2. V lost 6 bases, J lost 1 base, and 2 bases stayed unmatched. Germline-derived CDR1 and CDR2 are SQVTM and ANQGSEA. The CDR3 is 13 amino acids. The CDR3 DNA sequence: TGCAGCGTCGGGACTAGCGGTTCCTACGAGCAGTACTTC. It encodes CSVGTSGSYEQYF.

The genes are TRBV5-4 and TRBJ1-2; TRBD1 might be the D (6 bases). The CDR3 runs to 14 residues. Germline CDR1 is SGHNT and CDR2 is YYREEE (reference sequence). Trimming took off 7 bases at V and 5 bases at J, with 18 bases between the two ends. The CDR3: CASGKQGGGYGYTF. The CDR3 DNA sequence: TGTGCCAGCGGAAAACAGGGAGGAGGGTATGGCTACACCTTC.

As DNA, the CDR3 is TGTGCCAGCAGCCTGGCCGGGACAGTCTACAATGAGCAGTTCTTC. Translating it yields CASSLAGTVYNEQFF. This chain uses TRBV3-1 (or the pseudogene TRBV3-2) with TRBJ2-1; 7 bases agree with TRBD1. CDR3 length equals 15 residues. J gave up 3 bases and V 4 bases, and 6 bases lay outside the gene matches. In germline, CDR1 is LGHDT, CDR2 YNNKEL (reference sequence).

The gene calls are TRBV5-4 and TRBJ2-7; D assignment may be TRBD1 or TRBD2 (5 bases each). Germline CDR1 is SGHNT and CDR2 is YYREEE (reference sequence). Trimming stripped 0 bases from V and 3 bases from J, with 10 bases between. The CDR3 consists of 14 residues. The CDR3 is CASSLGLGDYEQYF. The CDR3 bases are TGTGCCAGCAGCTTGGGTCTGGGGGACTACGAGCAGTACTTC.

This clone was recorded only once. The chain recombines TRBV7-9 with TRBJ1-4; D unclear. There are 15 residues in the CDR3. V was cut by 1 base and J by 0 bases, with 6 bases left in between. The V gene's germline CDR1 is SEHNR and CDR2 FQNEAQ (reference sequence). This chain's CDR3 is CASSLVGSTNEKLFF. As DNA, the CDR3 is TGTGCCAGCAGCTTAGTTGGATCAACTAATGAAAAACTGTTTTTT.

The chain couples TRBV28 to TRBJ2-4; D is possibly TRBD1 (6 bases). The CDR3 length is 18 residues. The V end lost 2 bases, the J end lost 4 bases, and 21 bases lay between the germline ends. Germline CDR1 reads MDHEN; CDR2 reads SYDVKM. The chain's CDR3 is CASSLSRGSRRLKNIQYF. CDR3 bases: TGTGCCAGCAGTTTAAGTAGGGGGTCTCGTCGCCTGAAAAACATTCAGTACTTC.

This chain uses TRBV7-9 with TRBJ1-1; 11 nucleotides align to TRBD1. This CDR3 contains 15 residues. Unmatched junction bases numbered 2, after V lost 5 bases and J lost 0 bases. Germline CDR1 and CDR2: SEHNR and FQNEAQ (reference sequence). The CDR3 loop reads CASSRDRGMNTEAFF. The CDR3 DNA reads as TGTGCCAGCAGCCGGGACAGGGGGATGAACACTGAAGCTTTCTTT. Looking up the rest from reference TRBV7-9 and TRBJ1-1 gives the full variable domain: DTGVSQNPRHKITKRGQNVTFRCDPISEHNRLYWYRQTLGQGPEFLTYFQNEAQLEKSRLLSDRFSAERPKGSFSTLEIQRTEQGDSAMYLCASSRDRGMNTEAFFGQGTRLTVV.

The chain recombines TRBV5-6 with TRBJ2-5, with D unclear. V was trimmed by 4 bases and J by 2 bases, leaving 12 bases between them. The CDR3 totals 14 residues. Germline V gene data show CDR1 as SGHDT and CDR2 as YYEEEE. CDR3 amino acids: CASSPPDRQETQYF. For the CDR3, the DNA is TGTGCCAGCAGCCCCCCGGACCGTCAAGAGACCCAGTACTTC.

The rearrangement uses TRBV2 and TRBJ1-6, with 9 nucleotides matching TRBD1. Germline loops: CDR1 SNHLY, CDR2 FYNNEI. The length of the CDR3 is 20 residues. With V trimmed by 3 bases and J by 2 bases, 14 bases remained unmatched. CDR3 sequence reads: CASSEGGQGNGSTYNSPLHF. The CDR3 DNA is TGTGCCAGCAGTGAGGGAGGACAGGGGAACGGGAGCACCTATAATTCACCCCTCCACTTT.

The chain combines TRBV5-1 with TRBJ2-1, with 8 bases matching TRBD1. Germline V lookup: CDR1 SGHRS, CDR2 YFSETQ. With 3 bases clipped from V and 7 bases from J, the junction kept 12 bases outside the gene matches. The CDR3 has 16 amino acids. The CDR3 DNA sequence: TGCGCCAGCAGCTGGACAGGGATACTGGGTCCAAATGAGCAGTTCTTC. Protein: CASSWTGILGPNEQFF.

The chain links TRBV10-3 to TRBJ2-7, with TRBD2 identical over 13 bases. CDR3 size: 15 residues. Per the germline V gene, CDR1 is ENHRY and CDR2 is SYGVKD. Trimming removed 4 bases from V and 3 bases from J; junction bases left unmatched: 3. CDR3 DNA: TGTGCCATCAGTGGACTAGCGGGAGGCCTCTACGAGCAGTACTTC. This gives the protein CAISGLAGGLYEQYF.